These 15 T cell receptor beta chains originate from one sample sequenced in a study of untreated major depressive disorder. General study findings and limits: CD4+ T cells from depressed patients used TRBV05-01 (Vbeta 5.1) more often than controls.

These receptors have no identified antigens. Clones were sequenced by immunoSEQ multiplex PCR, and TCRdb holds only the in-frame ones, with some missing. Of about 20,000 clones in the sample, about 92% were seen once. The sample was CD4+ T cells from PBMCs. These receptors came from a woman aged 40-49 years with major depressive disorder.

This chain joins TRBV6-6 and TRBJ1-4, with TRBD1 matching over 7 bases. CDR1 is MNHNY, CDR2 SVGAGI, per germline (reference sequence). The CDR3 sequence is 16 residues long. V was clipped by 6 bases and J by 8 bases; unmatched bases: 15. CDR3 in DNA: TGTGCCAGCAGCCCTCCCGGACCTGGGGGACAGGAAAAACTGTTTTTT. Translated, it gives CASSPPGPGGQEKLFF.

This chain connects TRBV5-4 to TRBJ2-1, with 14 bases fitting TRBD2. This CDR3 contains 15 residues. Germline-derived CDR1 and CDR2 are SGHNT and YYREEE (reference sequence). The V segment lost 2 bases and the J segment 9 bases; nucleotides outside the gene matches: 4. The CDR3 sequence: CASSFPGLAGAEQFF. CDR3 DNA: TGTGCCAGCAGCTTTCCGGGACTAGCGGGAGCTGAGCAGTTCTTC. Together with reference TRBV5-4 and TRBJ2-1, the CDR3 gives the full variable domain: ETGVTQSPTHLIKTRGQQVTLRCSSQSGHNTVSWYQQALGQGPQFIFQYYREEENGRGNFPPRFSGLQFPNYSSELNVNALELDDSALYLCASSFPGLAGAEQFFGPGTRLTVL.

J is TRBJ2-3 and V is TRBV19; TRBD2 aligns across 7 bases. The trim removed 4 bases at V and 3 bases at J, leaving 7 bases unmatched. CDR1 is LNHDA, CDR2 SQIVND, per germline (reference sequence). CDR3 length: 15 residues. The CDR3 region has the DNA TGTGCCAGTAGTACTCCGGGACTACCAACAGATACGCAGTATTTT. This gives the protein CASSTPGLPTDTQYF.

V and J are TRBV5-1 and TRBJ1-2; no reliable D call. The V end was cut by 7 bases, the J end by 3 bases, with 13 bases between. The length of the CDR3 is 13 residues. Germline loops: CDR1 SGHRS, CDR2 YFSETQ. The CDR3 nucleotides read TGCGCCAGCCCAAAATCCTGGGACTATGGCTACACCTTC. It encodes CASPKSWDYGYTF.

The V call is TRBV30, the J call TRBJ1-1; possible D gene TRBD1, 5 bases. V was cut by 2 bases and J by 3 bases, with 10 bases left in between. The germline V gene has CDR1 GTSNPN and CDR2 SVGIG (reference sequence). The CDR3 runs to 13 residues. The CDR3 protein is CAWSNGGYTEAFF. The CDR3 DNA reads as TGTGCCTGGAGTAACGGGGGGTACACTGAAGCTTTCTTT.

The CDR3 protein is CASSLFLQGGYGYTF. The CDR3 DNA follows: TGTGCCAGCAGCCTTTTCCTTCAGGGAGGCTATGGCTACACCTTC. V gene TRBV5-8 combines with J gene TRBJ1-2; possible D gene TRBD1, 5 bases. V gave up 4 bases and J gave up 4 bases, with 17 bases separating them. The CDR3 has 15 amino acids. Germline loops: CDR1 SGHTS, CDR2 YDEGEE.

V gene TRBV11-3 combines with J gene TRBJ1-1; no firm D call. Trimming shortened V by 5 bases and J by 2 bases, and 6 bases separated the two germline ends. Germline V gene lookup returns CDR1 SGHNT and CDR2 YENEEA. CDR3 length: 12 residues. The CDR3 DNA reads as TGTGCCAGCAGCCTCCTTAACACTGAAGCTTTCTTT. The encoded protein is CASSLLNTEAFF.

The sample holds one count of this clone. The chain is built from TRBV6-1 and TRBJ2-7; possible D gene TRBD1, 5 bases. The V end was cut by 6 bases, the J end by 2 bases, with 17 bases between. CDR1 is MNHNS, CDR2 SASEGT, per germline. The length of the CDR3 is 15 residues. The CDR3 region has the DNA TGTGCCAGCAGCGTTAACCCAGGGCCCACCTACGAGCAGTACTTC. Translated: CASSVNPGPTYEQYF.

The chain carries TRBV5-1 and TRBJ2-7, with 8 positions matching TRBD1. CDR1 and CDR2 from the germline V gene are SGHRS and YFSETQ. The V gene end was trimmed by 1 base and the J gene end by 3 bases; junction bases not matched to a gene: 3. This CDR3 has 14 residues. The CDR3 reads CASSLSGGSYEQYF. DNA of the CDR3: TGCGCCAGCAGCTTGTCAGGGGGCAGCTACGAGCAGTACTTC.

CDR3 nucleotide sequence: TGTGCCAGCAGCCCCTACGGACAGGGCAATCGAAACACCATATATTTT. The encoded protein is CASSPYGQGNRNTIYF. The chain uses TRBV7-9 and TRBJ1-3; TRBD1 matches at 8 bases. Germline CDR1 SEHNR, CDR2 FQNEAQ (reference sequence). V lost 5 bases to trimming and J lost 5 bases; unmatched junction nucleotides: 11. CDR3 length equals 16 residues.

This rearrangement joins TRBV4-2 to TRBJ2-6; D gene uncertain. Per germline, CDR1 LGHNA and CDR2 YNFKEQ. The CDR3 is 17 amino acids. The V gene lost 0 bases and the J gene lost 0 bases, with 9 bases spanning the gap. CDR3 sequence (DNA): TGTGCCAGCAGCCAAGATTTACCGAGCTCTGGGGCCAACGTCCTGACTTTC. Protein: CASSQDLPSSGANVLTF.

This clone came up a few times. The rearrangement uses TRBV6-1 and TRBJ1-2; D is perhaps TRBD1 (5 bases). Germline lookup yields CDR1 MNHNS and CDR2 SASEGT. The V and J ends lost 4 bases and 4 bases respectively, with 10 bases between them. This CDR3 has 13 residues. In DNA, the CDR3 is TGTGCCAGCAGTGTCCCCGGGACCTATGGCTACACCTTC. Translating gives CASSVPGTYGYTF.

The count of this clone is one. The chain links TRBV27 to TRBJ2-2; possible D gene TRBD1, 5 bases. Germline assignment: CDR1 MNHEY and CDR2 SMNVEV (reference sequence). The CDR3 contains 18 residues. V lost 3 bases, J lost 4 bases, and 21 bases lay in between. CDR3: CASSFSARQGVITGELFF. The CDR3 DNA is TGTGCCAGCAGTTTCTCCGCCCGGCAGGGTGTGATCACCGGGGAGCTGTTTTTT.

The V and J genes are TRBV7-2 and TRBJ1-5; D perhaps matches TRBD1 (5 bases). Trimming pared 3 bases from V and 6 bases from J, leaving 15 bases between. Germline CDR1 SGHTA, CDR2 FQGNSA. The CDR3 contains 15 residues. For the CDR3, the DNA is TGTGCCAGCAGCTTCGGGGGGGGAACGGGTCAGCCCCAGCATTTT. It specifies CASSFGGGTGQPQHF.

The genes are TRBV27 and TRBJ2-7; the match to TRBD1 covers 7 bases. The CDR3 consists of 15 residues. The junction had 11 bases not matched to a gene; V was cut back by 3 bases and J by 6 bases. Germline assignment: CDR1 MNHEY and CDR2 SMNVEV (reference sequence). The CDR3 DNA sequence: TGTGCCAGCAGTTTTGGATCCAGGGGGTTGGGCGAGCAGTACTTC. This translates into CASSFGSRGLGEQYF.